The 17 T cell receptor beta chains in this list originate from one sample, sequenced in a study of radiation and T cells in renal cell carcinoma. Clones were read by immunoSEQ multiplex PCR, and TCRdb kept only the in-frame ones, dropping some. Of some 110,000 clones in the sample, approximately 78% are singletons; the top ten hold under 4%. Time point indicated: baseline pretreatment blood. The treatment here: 15 Gy SBRT to primary tumor, nephrectomy 4 weeks later. Sequenced here: blood, sampled from a patient whose treatment included radiotherapy and nephrectomy. Source of these receptors: a woman in her sixties or seventies with renal cell carcinoma.

V and J are TRBV5-1 and TRBJ2-5; D remains unclear. In germline, CDR1 is SGHRS, CDR2 YFSETQ. The CDR3 contains 13 residues. With 0 bases removed from V and 1 base from J, the gap between germline ends came to 4 bases. The CDR3 protein is CASSLGSQETQYF. The CDR3 region has the DNA TGCGCCAGCAGCTTGGGGTCCCAAGAGACCCAGTACTTC.

V usage is TRBV28 and J usage is TRBJ2-1; D uncertain. Germline CDR1 is MDHEN and CDR2 is SYDVKM. V lost 3 bases and J 9 bases, leaving 6 bases between the germline ends. The CDR3 spans 11 residues. The CDR3 spells CASSFHSEQFF. CDR3 coding DNA: TGTGCCAGCAGTTTTCACAGTGAGCAGTTCTTC.

The V call is TRBV18, the J call TRBJ2-3, with no clear D. Trimming took off 0 bases at V and 0 bases at J, with 4 bases between the two ends. Looked up from germline, CDR1 is KGHSH and CDR2 is LQKENI. CDR3 length: 14 amino acids. CDR3 in amino acids: CASSPPLSTDTQYF. The CDR3 DNA follows: TGTGCCAGCTCACCACCTCTCAGCACAGATACGCAGTATTTT.

The genes are TRBV28 and TRBJ1-2; maybe TRBD1 (6 bases). Germline-derived CDR1 and CDR2 are MDHEN and SYDVKM. The length of the CDR3 is 14 residues. V shed 2 bases and J shed 4 bases, with 11 bases lying between them. The CDR3 spells CASSLQAGVYGYTF. In DNA, the CDR3 is TGTGCCAGCAGTTTACAGGCAGGGGTCTATGGCTACACCTTC.

The rearrangement uses TRBV19 and TRBJ1-1, with 8 bases aligning to TRBD1. This CDR3 is 16 amino acids long. Germline trimming cut 4 bases from V and 1 base from J; bases unmatched to any gene: 8. CDR1 and CDR2 (germline): LNHDA, SQIVND (reference sequence). Here the CDR3 DNA reads TGTGCCAGTAGTAGAACCTACAGGGGGAAGAACACTGAAGCTTTCTTT. The encoded protein is CASSRTYRGKNTEAFF.

This chain connects TRBV19 to TRBJ1-1; TRBD1 might be the D (5 bases). Trimming pared 3 bases from V and 4 bases from J, leaving 9 bases between. Germline V gene sequence: CDR1 LNHDA, CDR2 SQIVND (reference sequence). There are 13 residues in the CDR3. The CDR3 DNA sequence: TGTGCCAGTAGTATTAAGGGGATCACTGAAGCTTTCTTT. It is translated as CASSIKGITEAFF.

The genes are TRBV10-2 and TRBJ2-2, with 7 positions matching TRBD2. Germline V gene sequence: CDR1 WSHSY, CDR2 SAAADI. V was pared by 8 bases and J by 4 bases, with 4 bases of the junction left unmatched. This CDR3 has 13 residues. DNA of the CDR3: TGCGCCAGCGCGGGGAGGGGCACCGGGGAGCTGTTTTTT. This codes for CASAGRGTGELFF.

This sequence joins TRBV19 and TRBJ1-2; D is possibly TRBD1 (6 bases). V lost 10 bases and J 7 bases, leaving 19 bases between the germline ends. The CDR3 totals 13 residues. CDR1 and CDR2 from the germline V gene are LNHDA and SQIVND (reference sequence). Written as DNA, the CDR3 is TGTGCCACCCGTGAGGGGGAATGGCGTGGCTACACCTTC. This encodes CATREGEWRGYTF.

The chain uses TRBV2 and TRBJ2-5, with D possibly matching TRBD1 (6 bases). CDR3 length: 13 amino acids. CDR1 is SNHLY, CDR2 FYNNEI, per germline. The ends were cut back, 11 bases at V and 4 bases at J, with 17 bases in the middle. DNA of the CDR3: TGTGCCGGCAATCCAGGGGTAGGAGAGACCCAGTACTTC. Its translation: CAGNPGVGETQYF.

This rearrangement joins TRBV29-1 to TRBJ1-1; D is possibly TRBD1 (6 bases). The CDR3 contains 12 residues. The V end lost 8 bases, the J end lost 5 bases, and 15 bases lay between the germline ends. Germline CDR1 SQVTM, CDR2 ANQGSEA. CDR3 sequence: CSIWEGGTEAFF. CDR3 DNA sequence: TGCAGCATTTGGGAGGGGGGGACTGAAGCTTTCTTT.

Turning to this clone: Other DNA sequences in this specimen translate into the identical CDR3. This chain links TRBV2 with TRBJ1-3, with 8 bases fitting TRBD1. Germline trimming cut 5 bases from V and 4 bases from J; bases unmatched to any gene: 1. CDR3 length: 13 amino acids. Per germline, CDR1 SNHLY and CDR2 FYNNEI. The CDR3 loop is CASSQGAGNTIYF. CDR3 sequence (DNA): TGTGCCAGCAGTCAGGGGGCCGGAAACACCATATATTTT.

The chain links TRBV5-1 to TRBJ2-6; D is uncertain. Germline CDR1 SGHRS, CDR2 YFSETQ. Trimming removed 3 bases at V and 2 bases at J, with 0 bases between. This CDR3 region has 12 residues. The DNA for the CDR3 is TGCGCCAGCAGCTCTGGGGCCAACGTCCTGACTTTC. Residues: CASSSGANVLTF.

This chain joins TRBV28 and TRBJ2-2; no reliable D call. V lost 1 base to trimming and J lost 6 bases, with 6 bases between them. Germline V lookup: CDR1 MDHEN, CDR2 SYDVKM. The CDR3 loop spans 13 amino acids. Here the CDR3 DNA reads TGTGCCAGCAGTTTATTGGTCCCCGGGGAGCTGTTTTTT. This sequence encodes CASSLLVPGELFF.

The chain has TRBV9 and TRBJ2-1; D possibly corresponds to TRBD1 (6 bases). Germline loops: CDR1 SGDLS, CDR2 YYNGEE. The CDR3 is 17 residues long. Trimming removed 3 bases at V and 4 bases at J, with 20 bases between. The CDR3 DNA is TGTGCCAGCAGCGCAAGCCTGACCCGGGACAATTACAATGAGCAGTTCTTC. It yields the protein CASSASLTRDNYNEQFF.

This clone was recorded only once. The chain joins TRBV12-5 to TRBJ1-6; no reliable D call. This CDR3 spans 12 amino acids. V was cut by 0 bases and J by 13 bases, with 7 bases left in between. Germline V lookup: CDR1 LGHNT, CDR2 FRNRAP. The CDR3 spells CASGLVLTPLHF. As DNA, the CDR3 is TGTGCTAGTGGTTTGGTACTAACGCCCCTCCACTTT.

V and J are TRBV5-6 and TRBJ2-2; TRBD2 agrees at 9 bases. The germline CDR1 and CDR2 sequences are SGHDT and YYEEEE. V lost 0 bases and J lost 6; bases outside the gene matches: 9. The CDR3 has 17 amino acids. The chain's CDR3 is CASSLALAGGLAGELFF. The DNA of the CDR3 is TGTGCCAGCAGCTTGGCCTTGGCGGGGGGGCTGGCCGGGGAGCTGTTTTTT.

The V call is TRBV2, the J call TRBJ1-2; unclear D gene. V was cut by 4 bases and J by 0 bases, with 9 bases left in between. Germline V gene data show CDR1 as SNHLY and CDR2 as FYNNEI. This CDR3 is built from 14 residues. The CDR3 nucleotides are TGTGCCAGCAGTGCCCTGGCAGCTAACTATGGCTACACCTTC. It translates to CASSALAANYGYTF.